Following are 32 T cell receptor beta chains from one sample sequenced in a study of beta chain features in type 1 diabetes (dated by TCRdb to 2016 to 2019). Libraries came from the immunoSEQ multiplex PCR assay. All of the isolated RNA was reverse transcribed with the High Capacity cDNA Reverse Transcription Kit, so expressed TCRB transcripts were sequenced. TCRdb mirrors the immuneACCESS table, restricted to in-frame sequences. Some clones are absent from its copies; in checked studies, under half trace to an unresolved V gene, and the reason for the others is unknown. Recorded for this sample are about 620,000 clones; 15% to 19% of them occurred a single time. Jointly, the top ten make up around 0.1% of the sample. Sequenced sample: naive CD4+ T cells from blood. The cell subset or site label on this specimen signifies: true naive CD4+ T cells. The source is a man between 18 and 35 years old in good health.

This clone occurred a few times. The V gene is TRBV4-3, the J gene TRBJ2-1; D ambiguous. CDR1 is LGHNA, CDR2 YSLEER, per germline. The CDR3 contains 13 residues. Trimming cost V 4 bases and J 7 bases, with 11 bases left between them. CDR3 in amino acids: CASSRRPTNEQFF. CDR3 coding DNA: TGCGCCAGCAGCCGGCGACCCACGAATGAGCAGTTCTTC.

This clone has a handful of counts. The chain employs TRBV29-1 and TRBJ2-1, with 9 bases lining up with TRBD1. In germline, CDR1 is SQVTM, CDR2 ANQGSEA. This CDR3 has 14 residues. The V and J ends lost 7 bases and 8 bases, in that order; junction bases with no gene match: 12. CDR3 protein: CSAGMRQGDHEQFF. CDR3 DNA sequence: TGCAGCGCCGGAATGAGACAGGGGGACCATGAGCAGTTCTTC.

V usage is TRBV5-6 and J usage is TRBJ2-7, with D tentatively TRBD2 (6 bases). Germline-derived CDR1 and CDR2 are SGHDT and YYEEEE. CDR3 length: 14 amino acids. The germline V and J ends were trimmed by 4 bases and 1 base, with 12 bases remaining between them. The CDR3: CASSLGTPSYEQYF. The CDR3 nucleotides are TGTGCCAGCAGCCTGGGGACTCCTTCCTACGAGCAGTACTTC. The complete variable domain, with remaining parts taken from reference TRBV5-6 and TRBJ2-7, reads DAGVTQSPTHLIKTRGQQVTLRCSPKSGHDTVSWYQQALGQGPQFIFQYYEEEERQRGNFPDRFSGHQFPNYSSELNVNALLLGDSALYLCASSLGTPSYEQYFGPGTRLTVT.

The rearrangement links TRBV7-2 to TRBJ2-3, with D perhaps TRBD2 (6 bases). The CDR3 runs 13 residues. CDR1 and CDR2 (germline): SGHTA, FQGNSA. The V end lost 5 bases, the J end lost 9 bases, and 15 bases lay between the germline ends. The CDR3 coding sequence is TGTGCCAGCAGCCTGGAGGGTAGGCGGACGCAGTATTTT. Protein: CASSLEGRRTQYF.

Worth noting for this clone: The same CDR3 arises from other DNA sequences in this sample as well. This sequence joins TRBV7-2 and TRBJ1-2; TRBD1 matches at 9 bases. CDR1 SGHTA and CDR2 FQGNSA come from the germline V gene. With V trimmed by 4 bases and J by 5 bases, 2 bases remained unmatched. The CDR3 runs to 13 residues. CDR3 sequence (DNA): TGTGCCAGCAGCTCGGGACAGGGTTATGGCTACACCTTC. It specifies CASSSGQGYGYTF.

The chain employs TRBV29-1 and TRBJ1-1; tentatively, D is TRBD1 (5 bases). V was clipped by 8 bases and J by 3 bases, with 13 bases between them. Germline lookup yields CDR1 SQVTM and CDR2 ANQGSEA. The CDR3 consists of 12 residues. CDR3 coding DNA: TGCAGCACTGGGGGGGTTTACACTGAAGCTTTCTTT. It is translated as CSTGGVYTEAFF.

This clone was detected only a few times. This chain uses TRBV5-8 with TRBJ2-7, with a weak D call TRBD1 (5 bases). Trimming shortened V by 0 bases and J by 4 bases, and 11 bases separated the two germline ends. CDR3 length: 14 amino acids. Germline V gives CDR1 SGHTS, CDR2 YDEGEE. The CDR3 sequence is CASSLGGFAYEQYF. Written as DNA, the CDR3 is TGTGCCAGCAGCTTGGGGGGCTTCGCTTACGAGCAGTACTTC.

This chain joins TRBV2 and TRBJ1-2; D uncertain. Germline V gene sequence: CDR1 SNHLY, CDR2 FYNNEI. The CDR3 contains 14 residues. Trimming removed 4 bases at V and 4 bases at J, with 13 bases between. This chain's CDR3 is CASSGARETYGYTF. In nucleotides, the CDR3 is TGTGCCAGCAGTGGAGCACGGGAGACCTATGGCTACACCTTC.

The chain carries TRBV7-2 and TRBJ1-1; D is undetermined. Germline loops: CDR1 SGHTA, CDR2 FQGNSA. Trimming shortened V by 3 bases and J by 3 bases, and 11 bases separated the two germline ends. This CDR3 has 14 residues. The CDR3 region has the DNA TGTGCCAGCAGCTTTGTGGTTTCTCACACTGAAGCTTTCTTT. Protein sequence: CASSFVVSHTEAFF. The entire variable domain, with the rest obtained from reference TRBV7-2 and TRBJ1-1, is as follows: GAGVSQSPSNKVTEKGKDVELRCDPISGHTALYWYRQSLGQGLEFLIYFQGNSAPDKSGLPSDRFSAERTGGSVSTLTIQRTQQEDSAVYLCASSFVVSHTEAFFGQGTRLTVV.

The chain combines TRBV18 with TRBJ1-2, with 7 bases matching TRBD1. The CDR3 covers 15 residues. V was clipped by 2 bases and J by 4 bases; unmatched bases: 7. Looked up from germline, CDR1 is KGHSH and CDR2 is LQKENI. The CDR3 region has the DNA TGTGCCAGCTCACCAAGGCCAGGGGGGCCCTATGGCTACACCTTC. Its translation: CASSPRPGGPYGYTF.

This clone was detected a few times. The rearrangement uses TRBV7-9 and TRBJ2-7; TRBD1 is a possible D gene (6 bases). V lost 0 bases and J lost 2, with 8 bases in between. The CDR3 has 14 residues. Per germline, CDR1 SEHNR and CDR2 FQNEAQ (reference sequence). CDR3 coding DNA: TGTGCCAGCAGCTTAGCCAAGGGGGCCTACGAGCAGTACTTC. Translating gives CASSLAKGAYEQYF. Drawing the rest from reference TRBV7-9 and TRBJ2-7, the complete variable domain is DTGVSQNPRHKITKRGQNVTFRCDPISEHNRLYWYRQTLGQGPEFLTYFQNEAQLEKSRLLSDRFSAERPKGSFSTLEIQRTEQGDSAMYLCASSLAKGAYEQYFGPGTRLTVT.

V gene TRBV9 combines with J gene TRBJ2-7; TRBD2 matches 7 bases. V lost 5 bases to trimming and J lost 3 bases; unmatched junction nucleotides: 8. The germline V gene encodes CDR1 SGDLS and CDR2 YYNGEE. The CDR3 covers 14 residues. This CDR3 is CASSLGGGNYEQYF. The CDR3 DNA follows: TGTGCCAGCAGTCTCGGCGGGGGAAACTACGAGCAGTACTTC. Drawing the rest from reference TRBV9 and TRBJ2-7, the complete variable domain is DSGVTQTPKHLITATGQRVTLRCSPRSGDLSVYWYQQSLDQGLQFLIQYYNGEERAKGNILERFSAQQFPDLHSELNLSSLELGDSALYFCASSLGGGNYEQYFGPGTRLTVT.

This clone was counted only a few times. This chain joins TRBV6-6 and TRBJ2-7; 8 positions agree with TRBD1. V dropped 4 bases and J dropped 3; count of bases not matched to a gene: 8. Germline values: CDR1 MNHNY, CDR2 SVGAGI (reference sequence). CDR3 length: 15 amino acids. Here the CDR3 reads CASSSYQTGVYEQYF. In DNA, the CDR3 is TGTGCCAGCAGTTCCTATCAGACAGGGGTCTACGAGCAGTACTTC.

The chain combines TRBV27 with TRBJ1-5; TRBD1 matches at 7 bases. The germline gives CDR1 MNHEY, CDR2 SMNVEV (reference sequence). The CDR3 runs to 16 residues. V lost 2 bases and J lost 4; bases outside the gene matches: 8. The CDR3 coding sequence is TGTGCCAGCAGTTTAGCCCCCGGACAGGCGAATCAGCCCCAGCATTTT. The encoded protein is CASSLAPGQANQPQHF.

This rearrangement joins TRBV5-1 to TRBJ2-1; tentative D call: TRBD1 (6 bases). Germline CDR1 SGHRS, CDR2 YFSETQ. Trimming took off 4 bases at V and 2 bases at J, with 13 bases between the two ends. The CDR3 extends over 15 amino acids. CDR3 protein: CASSGTGSTYNEQFF. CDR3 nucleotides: TGCGCCAGCAGCGGCACAGGGTCAACCTACAATGAGCAGTTCTTC.

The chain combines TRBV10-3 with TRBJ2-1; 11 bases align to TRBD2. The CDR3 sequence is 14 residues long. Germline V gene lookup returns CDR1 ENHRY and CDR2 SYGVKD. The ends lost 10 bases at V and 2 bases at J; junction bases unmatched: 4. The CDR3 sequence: CATLAGGTYNEQFF. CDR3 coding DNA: TGTGCCACCCTAGCGGGGGGCACCTACAATGAGCAGTTCTTC.

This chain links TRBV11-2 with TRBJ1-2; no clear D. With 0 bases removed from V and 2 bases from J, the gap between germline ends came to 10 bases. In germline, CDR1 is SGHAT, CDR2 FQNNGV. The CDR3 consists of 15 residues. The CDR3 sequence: CASSLEPSWNYGYTF. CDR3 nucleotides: TGTGCCAGCAGCTTAGAGCCCAGTTGGAACTATGGCTACACCTTC.

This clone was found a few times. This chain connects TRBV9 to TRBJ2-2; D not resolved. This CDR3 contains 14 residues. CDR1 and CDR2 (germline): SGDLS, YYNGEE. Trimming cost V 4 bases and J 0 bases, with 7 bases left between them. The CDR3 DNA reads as TGTGCCAGCAGCACTCGAACGAACACCGGGGAGCTGTTTTTT. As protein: CASSTRTNTGELFF.

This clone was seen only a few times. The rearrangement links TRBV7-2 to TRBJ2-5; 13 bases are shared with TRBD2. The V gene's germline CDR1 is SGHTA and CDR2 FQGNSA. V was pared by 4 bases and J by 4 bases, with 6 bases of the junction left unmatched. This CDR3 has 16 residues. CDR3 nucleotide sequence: TGTGCCAGCAGCTCGGGACTAGCGGGGACGGGAGAGACCCAGTACTTC. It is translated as CASSSGLAGTGETQYF.

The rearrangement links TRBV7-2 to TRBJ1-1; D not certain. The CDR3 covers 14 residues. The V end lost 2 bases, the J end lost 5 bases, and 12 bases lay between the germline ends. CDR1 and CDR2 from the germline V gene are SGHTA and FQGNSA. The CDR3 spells CASSLPGSVTEAFF. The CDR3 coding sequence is TGTGCCAGCAGCTTACCGGGATCTGTTACTGAAGCTTTCTTT.

CDR3 in amino acids: CASSRRVEYRGPGQETQYF. The CDR3 DNA is TGTGCCAGCTCCCGAAGGGTTGAATACAGGGGGCCGGGCCAAGAGACCCAGTACTTC. This chain joins TRBV27 and TRBJ2-5; 9 bases match TRBD1. CDR1 MNHEY and CDR2 SMNVEV come from the germline V gene (reference sequence). V was clipped by 8 bases and J by 1 base; unmatched bases: 20. This CDR3 has 19 amino acids.

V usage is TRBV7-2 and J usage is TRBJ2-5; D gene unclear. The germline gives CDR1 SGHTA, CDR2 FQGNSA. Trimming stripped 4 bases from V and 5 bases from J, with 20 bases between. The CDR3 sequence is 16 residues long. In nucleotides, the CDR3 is TGTGCCAGCAGCTCCTTCCTCTCCATCCGCGCGGAGACCCAGTACTTC. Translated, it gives CASSSFLSIRAETQYF.

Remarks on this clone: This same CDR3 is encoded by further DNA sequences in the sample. The CDR3 nucleotides are TGTGCCAGCAGCTCGGTCACAGATACGCAGTATTTT. Amino acid sequence: CASSSVTDTQYF. The chain uses TRBV7-9 and TRBJ2-3, with unresolved D. V was pared by 4 bases and J by 2 bases, with 4 bases between. Germline values: CDR1 SEHNR, CDR2 FQNEAQ (reference sequence). This CDR3 has 12 amino acids. Variable domain in full (rest from reference TRBV7-9 and TRBJ2-3): DTGVSQNPRHKITKRGQNVTFRCDPISEHNRLYWYRQTLGQGPEFLTYFQNEAQLEKSRLLSDRFSAERPKGSFSTLEIQRTEQGDSAMYLCASSSVTDTQYFGPGTRLTVL.

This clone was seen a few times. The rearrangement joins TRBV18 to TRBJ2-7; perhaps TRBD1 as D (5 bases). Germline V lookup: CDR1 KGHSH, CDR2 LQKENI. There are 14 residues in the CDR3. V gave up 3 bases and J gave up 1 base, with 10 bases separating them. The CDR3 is CASSPMTDSYEQYF. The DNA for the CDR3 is TGTGCCAGCTCACCCATGACAGATTCCTACGAGCAGTACTTC. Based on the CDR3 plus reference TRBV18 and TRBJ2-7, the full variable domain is NAGVMQNPRHLVRRRGQEARLRCSPMKGHSHVYWYRQLPEEGLKFMVYLQKENIIDESGMPKERFSAEFPKEGPSILRIQQVVRGDSAAYFCASSPMTDSYEQYFGPGTRLTVT.

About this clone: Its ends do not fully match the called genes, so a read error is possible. Written as DNA, the CDR3 is TGTGCCAGCATGTTACAGGGAGGATTTTCAACCCTCCACTTT. Translation: CASMLQGGFSTLHF. The rearrangement uses TRBV7-2 and TRBJ1-6, with a weak D call TRBD1 (6 bases). CDR1 and CDR2 from the germline V gene are SGHTA and FQGNSA. This CDR3 has 14 amino acids. The full variable domain, its missing parts supplied by reference TRBV7-2 and TRBJ1-6, is GAGVSQSPSNKVTEKGKDVELRCDPISGHTALYWYRQSLGQGLEFLIYFQGNSAPDKSGLPSDRFSAERTGGSVSTLTIQRTQQEDSAVYLCASMLQGGFSTLHFGNGTRLTVT.

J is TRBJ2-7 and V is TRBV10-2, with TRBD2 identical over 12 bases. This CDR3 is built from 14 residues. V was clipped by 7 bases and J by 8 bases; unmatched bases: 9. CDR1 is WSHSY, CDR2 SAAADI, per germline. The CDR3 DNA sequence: TGCGCCAGCAAGATCAGGACTAGCGGGGACAAGCAGTACTTC. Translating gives CASKIRTSGDKQYF.

The DNA for the CDR3 is TGTGCCAGCAGCCAAGATTGGAAGGGGGCCTACAATGAGCAGTTCTTC. Amino acids: CASSQDWKGAYNEQFF. The chain has TRBV4-2 and TRBJ2-1, with D perhaps TRBD1 (6 bases). CDR3 length: 16 residues. Germline V gives CDR1 LGHNA, CDR2 YNFKEQ. V lost 0 bases, J lost 2 bases, and 11 bases lay in between.

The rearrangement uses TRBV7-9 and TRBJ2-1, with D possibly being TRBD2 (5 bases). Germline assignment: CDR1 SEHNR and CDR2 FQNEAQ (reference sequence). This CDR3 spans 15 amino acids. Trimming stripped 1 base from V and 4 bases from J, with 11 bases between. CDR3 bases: TGTGCCAGCAGCTTAGGAGACGGAGGATACAATGAGCAGTTCTTC. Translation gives CASSLGDGGYNEQFF. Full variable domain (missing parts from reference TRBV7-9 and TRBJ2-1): DTGVSQNPRHKITKRGQNVTFRCDPISEHNRLYWYRQTLGQGPEFLTYFQNEAQLEKSRLLSDRFSAERPKGSFSTLEIQRTEQGDSAMYLCASSLGDGGYNEQFFGPGTRLTVL.

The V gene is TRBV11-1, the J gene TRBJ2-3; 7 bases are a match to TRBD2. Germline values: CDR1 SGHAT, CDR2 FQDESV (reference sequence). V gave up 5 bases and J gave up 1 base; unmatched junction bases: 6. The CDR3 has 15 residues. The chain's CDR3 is CASSRREVRTDTQYF. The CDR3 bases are TGTGCCAGCAGCCGCCGGGAGGTGCGCACAGATACGCAGTATTTT.

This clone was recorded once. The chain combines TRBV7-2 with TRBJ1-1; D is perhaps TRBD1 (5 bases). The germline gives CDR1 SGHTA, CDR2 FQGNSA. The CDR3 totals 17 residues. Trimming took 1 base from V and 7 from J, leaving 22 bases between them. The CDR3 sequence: CASSLVHAGRSPLEAFF. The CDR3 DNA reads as TGTGCCAGCAGCTTAGTCCACGCGGGGCGGAGTCCACTTGAAGCTTTCTTT.

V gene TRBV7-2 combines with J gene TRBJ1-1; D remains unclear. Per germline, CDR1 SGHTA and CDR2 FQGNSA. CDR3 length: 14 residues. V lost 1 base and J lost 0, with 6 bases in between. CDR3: CASSLVVVNTEAFF. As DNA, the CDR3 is TGTGCCAGCAGCTTAGTCGTGGTGAACACTGAAGCTTTCTTT.

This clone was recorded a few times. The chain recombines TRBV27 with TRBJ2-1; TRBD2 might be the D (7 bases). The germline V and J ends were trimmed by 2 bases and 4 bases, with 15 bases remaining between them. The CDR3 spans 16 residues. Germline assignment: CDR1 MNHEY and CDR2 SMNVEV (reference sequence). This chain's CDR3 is CASSLPGLGTYNEQFF. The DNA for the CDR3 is TGTGCCAGCAGTTTACCCGGACTAGGGACATACAATGAGCAGTTCTTC.